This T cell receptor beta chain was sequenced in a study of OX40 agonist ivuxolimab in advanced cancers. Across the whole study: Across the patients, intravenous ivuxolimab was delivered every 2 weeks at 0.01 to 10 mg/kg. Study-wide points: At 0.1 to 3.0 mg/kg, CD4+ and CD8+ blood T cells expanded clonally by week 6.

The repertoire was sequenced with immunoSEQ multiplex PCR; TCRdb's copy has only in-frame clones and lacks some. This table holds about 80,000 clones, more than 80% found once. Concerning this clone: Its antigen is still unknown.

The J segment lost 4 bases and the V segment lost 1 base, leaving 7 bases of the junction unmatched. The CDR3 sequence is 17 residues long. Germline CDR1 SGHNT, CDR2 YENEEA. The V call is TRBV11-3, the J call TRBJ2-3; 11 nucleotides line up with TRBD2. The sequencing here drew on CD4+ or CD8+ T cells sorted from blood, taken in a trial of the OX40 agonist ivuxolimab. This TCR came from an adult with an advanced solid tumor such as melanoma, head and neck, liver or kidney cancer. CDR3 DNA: TGTGCCAGCAGCTTAGGACTAGCGGGGAAGGCGGCAGATACGCAGTATTTT. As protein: CASSLGLAGKAADTQYF.